The 20 T cell receptor beta chains listed next were all sequenced from one sample in a study of CD8 T cells in ankylosing spondylitis. Overall study findings and caveats: One TCR beta motif, made up of roughly 8 highly homologous variants, appeared characteristic of ankylosing spondylitis blood.

Via MiXCR, TCRdb re-called the 5' RACE reads, giving one row per CDR3 protein. The sample lists roughly 700,000 distinct CDR3 sequences, around 19% occurring once. The antigens for these receptors are not known. Source material: blood, either unsorted or a sorted T cell fraction (not recorded which). The receptor set was obtained from a male donor with ankylosing spondylitis.

The chain is built from TRBV11-2 and TRBJ2-1; D could derive from TRBD1 or TRBD2 (6 bases each). The CDR3 covers 13 residues. Germline V gene data show CDR1 as SGHAT and CDR2 as FQNNGV. V lost 2 bases and J lost 8, with 10 bases in between. The chain's CDR3 is CASSLRGVHEQFF. The CDR3 region has the DNA TGTGCCAGCAGCTTAAGGGGGGTGCATGAGCAGTTCTTC.

J is TRBJ2-1 and V is TRBV27, with 10 bases matching TRBD1. Per germline, CDR1 MNHEY and CDR2 SMNVEV (reference sequence). Unmatched junction bases numbered 3, after V lost 3 bases and J lost 7 bases. The CDR3 consists of 14 residues. This CDR3 reads CASSLDRGVNEQFF. The CDR3 nucleotides are TGTGCCAGCAGTTTGGACAGGGGGGTGAATGAGCAGTTCTTC.

The V and J genes are TRBV5-1 and TRBJ2-3, with D possibly TRBD1 on 5 matching bases. The CDR3 consists of 16 residues. The ends were cut back, 0 bases at V and 0 bases at J, with 11 bases in the middle. Germline CDR1 reads SGHRS; CDR2 reads YFSETQ. CDR3 amino acids: CASSLDRRRSTDTQYF. DNA for the CDR3: TGCGCCAGCAGCTTGGACAGGAGAAGAAGCACAGATACGCAGTATTTT.

This clonotype occurred a few times. This chain links TRBV15 with TRBJ2-3; 8 bases align to TRBD1. Germline CDR1 and CDR2: LNHNV and YYDKDF (reference sequence). The ends lost 4 bases at V and 5 bases at J; junction bases unmatched: 5. This CDR3 spans 14 amino acids. CDR3 residues: CATSTGGLGDTQYF. CDR3 nucleotides: TGTGCCACCAGCACAGGGGGCTTAGGAGATACGCAGTATTTT.

J is TRBJ2-7 and V is TRBV5-1; TRBD2 agrees at 8 bases. The CDR3 consists of 17 residues. The germline V gene has CDR1 SGHRS and CDR2 YFSETQ. With V trimmed by 0 bases and J by 4 bases, 12 bases remained unmatched. The CDR3 loop reads CASSLEGGGLIIYEQYF. In nucleotides, the CDR3 is TGCGCCAGCAGCTTGGAGGGCGGGGGGCTAATAATTTACGAGCAGTACTTC.

The V gene is TRBV12-3 or TRBV12-4, the J gene TRBJ2-5; perhaps TRBD2 as D (5 bases). This CDR3 has 15 residues. V shed 3 bases and J shed 1 base, with 12 bases lying between them. The CDR3 DNA reads TGTGCCAGCAGTTTGAGCGGAAGGATCCAAGAGACCCAGTACTTC. This gives the protein CASSLSGRIQETQYF.

This clonotype was found a few times. This chain connects TRBV29-1 to TRBJ2-7, with D possibly matching TRBD1 (6 bases). V was trimmed by 6 bases and J by 0 bases, leaving 9 bases between them. There are 12 residues in the CDR3. Germline CDR1 and CDR2: SQVTM and ANQGSEA. The CDR3 here is CSVWTDSYEQYF. CDR3 in DNA: TGCAGCGTCTGGACAGACTCCTACGAGCAGTACTTC.

This clonotype has only a few counts. The chain uses TRBV20-1 and TRBJ2-6; D possibly corresponds to TRBD2 (5 bases). Germline loops: CDR1 DFQATT, CDR2 SNEGSKA (reference sequence). The CDR3 is 17 amino acids. V was shortened by 3 bases and J by 0 bases, with 15 bases between the two germline ends. Here the CDR3 reads CSASKGGPRSGANVLTF. The CDR3 bases are TGCAGTGCTAGTAAGGGCGGGCCCCGCTCTGGGGCCAACGTCCTGACTTTC.

This clonotype was counted between two and nine times. The chain links TRBV20-1 to TRBJ2-3; 9 bases map to TRBD2. CDR3 length: 14 residues. The V gene's germline CDR1 is DFQATT and CDR2 SNEGSKA (reference sequence). V dropped 5 bases and J dropped 0; count of bases not matched to a gene: 3. The CDR3 region has the DNA TGCAGTGCTGGGACTAGCTTTAGCACAGATACGCAGTATTTT. It specifies CSAGTSFSTDTQYF.

This clonotype was seen a handful of times. The V gene is TRBV7-9, the J gene TRBJ2-1; TRBD1 agrees at 7 bases. The V gene's germline CDR1 is SEHNR and CDR2 FQNEAQ (reference sequence). This CDR3 comprises 16 residues. Trimming cost V 4 bases and J 0 bases; bases outside gene matches: 6. Here the CDR3 DNA reads TGTGCCAGCAGCTCCCCCGGGACAGTCTCCTACAATGAGCAGTTCTTC. It specifies CASSSPGTVSYNEQFF.

This clonotype has just a few counts. The chain employs TRBV2 and TRBJ2-2, with unresolved D. The germline gives CDR1 SNHLY, CDR2 FYNNEI. The CDR3 loop spans 15 amino acids. V shed 4 bases and J shed 1 base, with 10 bases lying between them. This CDR3 is CASSVQPLNTGELFF. The CDR3 DNA reads TGTGCCAGCAGTGTCCAGCCCCTGAACACCGGGGAGCTGTTTTTT.

This clonotype was detected only a few times. This chain links TRBV28 with TRBJ1-6; TRBD1 is a possible D gene (5 bases). The CDR3 has 16 residues. V lost 3 bases and J lost 4, with 13 bases in between. CDR1 and CDR2 from the germline V gene are MDHEN and SYDVKM. CDR3 sequence: CASSFLGGGYNSPLHF. CDR3 in DNA: TGTGCCAGCAGTTTCCTGGGGGGGGGATATAATTCACCCCTCCACTTT.

This clonotype was seen more than once but under ten times. The V gene is TRBV4-1, the J gene TRBJ1-5; 8 bases are a match to TRBD1. Germline CDR1 reads MGHRA; CDR2 reads YSYEKL. CDR3 length: 15 amino acids. The J segment lost 7 bases and the V segment lost 2 bases, leaving 7 bases of the junction unmatched. CDR3: CASSQTDREGQPQHF. The DNA of the CDR3 is TGCGCCAGCAGCCAAACGGACAGGGAAGGACAGCCCCAGCATTTT.

This clonotype has at least ten counts. The V and J genes are TRBV12-3 or TRBV12-4 and TRBJ2-7; 9 bases match TRBD2. The length of the CDR3 is 15 residues. Unmatched junction bases numbered 10, after V lost 8 bases and J lost 2 bases. Written as DNA, the CDR3 is TGTGCCAGCGGGCGAGCGGGAGGTGTAGCCTACGAGCAGTACTTC. This translates into CASGRAGGVAYEQYF.

The sample holds a few counts of this clonotype. The genes are TRBV12-3 or TRBV12-4 and TRBJ1-1; no clear D. The CDR3 runs to 18 residues. Trimming left V 11 bases short and J 2 bases short, with 30 bases between. CDR3 residues: CALSLMMGPGPTNTEAFF. CDR3 bases: TGTGCCCTCAGTTTAATGATGGGTCCCGGGCCAACCAACACTGAAGCTTTCTTT.

The chain recombines TRBV6-1 with TRBJ2-2; D may be TRBD1 (6 bases). Germline V gene sequence: CDR1 MNHNS, CDR2 SASEGT. This CDR3 comprises 14 residues. Trimming removed 7 bases at V and 5 bases at J, with 14 bases between. The CDR3 sequence: CASNPSGVTGELFF. The CDR3 region has the DNA TGTGCCAGCAACCCCTCAGGGGTGACCGGGGAGCTGTTTTTT.

V and J are TRBV29-1 and TRBJ2-5; D may correspond to TRBD1 or TRBD2 (5 bases each). The CDR3 extends over 14 amino acids. Germline CDR1 is SQVTM and CDR2 is ANQGSEA. V dropped 3 bases and J dropped 0 bases, with 11 bases sitting between them. CDR3 amino acids: CSVEGVRNQETQYF. The CDR3, as DNA: TGCAGCGTTGAGGGGGTAAGGAACCAAGAGACCCAGTACTTC. The full variable domain, its missing parts supplied by reference TRBV29-1 and TRBJ2-5, is SAVISQKPSRDICQRGTSLTIQCQVDSQVTMMFWYRQQPGQSLTLIATANQGSEATYESGFVIDKFPISRPNLTFSTLTVSNMSPEDSSIYLCSVEGVRNQETQYFGPGTRLLVL.

This clonotype was recorded at least ten times. The rearrangement joins TRBV18 to TRBJ2-1; 7 nucleotides align to TRBD2. The CDR3 length is 16 residues. The J segment lost 0 bases and the V segment lost 2 bases, leaving 4 bases of the junction unmatched. Per the germline V gene, CDR1 is KGHSH and CDR2 is LQKENI. This CDR3 reads CASSPSRGSSYNEQFF. The DNA for the CDR3 is TGTGCCAGCTCACCATCGCGGGGGAGCTCCTACAATGAGCAGTTCTTC.

The rearrangement joins TRBV6-1 to TRBJ2-7; 8 bases align to TRBD2. Germline loops: CDR1 MNHNS, CDR2 SASEGT. V gave up 6 bases and J gave up 6 bases; unmatched junction bases: 10. This CDR3 region has 14 residues. The chain's CDR3 is CASRTSGGLAEQYF. The CDR3, as DNA: TGTGCCAGCAGAACCTCGGGGGGGCTCGCCGAGCAGTACTTC.

V and J are TRBV12-3 or TRBV12-4 and TRBJ2-2, with 14 bases fitting TRBD2. The CDR3 spans 16 residues. V gave up 4 bases and J gave up 7 bases; unmatched junction bases: 5. This chain's CDR3 is CASSSGLAGVGGELFF. In nucleotides, the CDR3 is TGTGCCAGCAGTTCGGGACTAGCGGGAGTGGGCGGGGAGCTGTTTTTT.